The clone carrying this TCR beta chain was detected a few times. This CDR3 region has 16 residues. V lost 3 bases and J 0 bases, leaving 15 bases between the germline ends. Germline CDR1 is MNHEY and CDR2 is SMNVEV (reference sequence). The record originates from a study of Tregs in tolerant kidney transplant recipients. Profiling relied on immunoSEQ multiplex PCR, and the TCRdb table lists in-frame clones only, not all of them. The sample yields some 88,000 clones, around 94% seen once. Sequencing input: CD8+ T cells from blood. V and J are TRBV27 and TRBJ2-7, with D perhaps matching TRBD2 (7 bases). The sequence came from a human donor in good health. This CDR3 reads CASSFSRGGLSYEQYF. The CDR3, as DNA: TGTGCCAGCAGTTTTTCCCGCGGGGGCCTCTCCTACGAGCAGTACTTC.